Shown below are 24 T cell receptor beta chains from a single sample sequenced in a study of breast tumors, draining lymph nodes, adjacent tissues (TCRdb year 2016). The library was produced with multiplex PCR. Sequencing instrument: Illumina HiSeq 2000. TCRdb handled the public reads itself, with Q25 trimming in fastp and clone calling in MiXCR, and kept productive beta chains. Rows are unified per CDR3 protein, each entry keeping the most common DNA and genes. The sample contains around 130,000 distinct CDR3 sequences, about 31% of them found a single time. The ten largest clones take up approximately 2.2% of the sample. Lymph node samples came from the axillary draining lymph nodes of breast cancer patients. The sample comprised axillary lymph node tissue. Receptors were obtained from a female donor with breast cancer. Some clones in this sample may be carry-over from other donors' samples.

This clonotype was seen ten or more times. The chain carries TRBV28 and TRBJ2-7; 8 nucleotides agree with TRBD1. Germline CDR1 and CDR2: MDHEN and SYDVKM. The CDR3 has 14 residues. Losses at the gene ends were 5 bases for V and 2 bases for J; bases not matched to a gene: 5. For the CDR3, the DNA is TGTGCCAGCAGTCCACTGACAGGGGCCTACGAGCAGTACTTC. Its translation is CASSPLTGAYEQYF.

Comment on this clonotype: At one of its ends the junction is not consistent with the germline gene, which may arise from a read error. This chain connects TRBV5-6 to TRBJ1-3; D might be TRBD1 (5 bases). The V gene's germline CDR1 is SGHDT and CDR2 YYEEEE. The CDR3 has 14 amino acids. CDR3 loop: CTSGTGLSGNTIYF. Here the CDR3 DNA reads TGTACCAGCGGGACGGGTCTATCTGGAAACACCATATATTTT.

Remarks on this clonotype: No conserved phenylalanine or tryptophan ends this CDR3, so it is likely a read error. J is TRBJ1-1 and V is TRBV7-9; perhaps TRBD1 as D (5 bases). Germline CDR1 and CDR2: SEHNR and FQNEAQ (reference sequence). Between the trimmed V and J ends, which lost 5 bases and 0 bases, there was a span of 22 bases. This CDR3 comprises 18 residues. CDR3 residues: CASSPGPSQDGLNTEAFC. In nucleotides, the CDR3 is TGTGCCAGCAGCCCAGGGCCGAGCCAGGACGGACTGAACACTGAAGCTTTCTGT.

This clonotype was recorded at least ten times. This chain uses TRBV2 with TRBJ1-2; D might be TRBD1 (5 bases). From germline, CDR1 is SNHLY and CDR2 FYNNEI. Trimming shortened V by 4 bases and J by 8 bases, and 14 bases separated the two germline ends. The CDR3 is 13 residues long. The CDR3, as DNA: TGTGCCAGCAGTGCACTCGGGACGGGAGGCTACACCTTC. Its protein is CASSALGTGGYTF.

With respect to this clonotype: The CDR3 does not close with the conserved phenylalanine or tryptophan, likely indicating a read error. V is TRBV7-6 and J is TRBJ1-3; the D gene is possibly TRBD1 (6 bases). The CDR3 sequence is 16 residues long. Germline assignment: CDR1 SGHVS and CDR2 FNYEAQ. CDR3 coding DNA: TGCGCCAGCAGCTTAGGACAGAAAGCATCCGGAAACACCATATATTTG. Its translation: CASSLGQKASGNTIYL.

This clonotype has only a few counts. The rearrangement links TRBV6-1 to TRBJ1-1; D gene ambiguous. CDR1 MNHNS and CDR2 SASEGT come from the germline V gene. This CDR3 is built from 14 residues. The V gene lost 2 bases and the J gene lost 3 bases, with 10 bases spanning the gap. CDR3: CASSEPGRDTEAFF. CDR3 in DNA: TGTGCCAGCAGTGAACCGGGGAGGGACACTGAAGCTTTCTTT.

This chain connects TRBV7-8 to TRBJ2-1, with 7 bases fitting TRBD1. The CDR3 has 14 residues. Germline loops: CDR1 SGHVS, CDR2 FQNEAQ. Germline trimming cut 5 bases from V and 10 bases from J; bases unmatched to any gene: 11. The DNA for the CDR3 is TGTGCCAGCAGCACAAACAGGGGAGTGGGCGAGCAGTTCTTC. This codes for CASSTNRGVGEQFF. Full variable domain (outside the CDR3, taken from reference TRBV7-8 and TRBJ2-1): GAGVSQSPRYKVAKRGQDVALRCDPISGHVSLFWYQQALGQGPEFLTYFQNEAQLDKSGLPSDRFFAERPEGSVSTLKIQRTQQEDSAVYLCASSTNRGVGEQFFGPGTRLTVL.

This clonotype was detected ten times or more. V usage is TRBV3-1 and J usage is TRBJ2-7, with TRBD2 identical over 8 bases. Germline V gives CDR1 LGHDT, CDR2 YNNKEL (reference sequence). The length of the CDR3 is 15 residues. V was clipped by 4 bases and J by 8 bases; unmatched bases: 13. The CDR3 loop reads CASSRRTSSSSQQYF. The DNA of the CDR3 is TGTGCCAGCAGCCGCCGGACTAGCTCATCGAGTCAGCAGTACTTC.

The sample holds many counts of this clonotype. The chain carries TRBV5-8 and TRBJ1-6, with D possibly being TRBD1 (5 bases). This CDR3 contains 15 residues. The V end lost 3 bases, the J end lost 0 bases, and 7 bases lay between the germline ends. Per the germline V gene, CDR1 is SGHTS and CDR2 is YDEGEE. CDR3: CASSSDSSYNSPLHF. CDR3 bases: TGTGCCAGCAGCTCTGACAGCTCCTATAATTCACCCCTCCACTTT. The whole variable domain, remainder taken from reference TRBV5-8 and TRBJ1-6, is EAGVTQSPTHLIKTRGQQATLRCSPISGHTSVYWYQQALGLGLQFLLWYDEGEERNRGNFPPRFSGRQFPNYSSELNVNALELEDSALYLCASSSDSSYNSPLHFGNGTRLTVT.

This clonotype was seen ten or more times. The chain combines TRBV18 with TRBJ1-2; 10 positions match TRBD1. With V trimmed by 6 bases and J by 7 bases, 14 bases remained unmatched. Germline CDR1 and CDR2: KGHSH and LQKENI. The CDR3 is made up of 16 amino acids. The CDR3 DNA sequence: TGTGCCAGCTCTCCTCCCGGGACAGGGGAAATGGTTGGCTACACCTTC. Encoded protein: CASSPPGTGEMVGYTF.

Comment on this clonotype: The CDR3 does not close with the conserved phenylalanine or tryptophan, likely indicating a read error. V gene TRBV28 combines with J gene TRBJ2-3; D is uncertain. The V gene's germline CDR1 is MDHEN and CDR2 SYDVKM. V was clipped by 7 bases and J by 2 bases, with 10 bases between them. This CDR3 region has 13 residues. The CDR3 region has the DNA TGTGCCAGCACCCAGAAACTCACAGATACGCAGTATTCT. Residues: CASTQKLTDTQYS.

As to this clonotype: A single base separates this from a much larger clone, so it may be a read error. The chain recombines TRBV18 with TRBJ1-4, with TRBD1 matching over 9 bases. Germline CDR1 reads KGHSH; CDR2 reads LQKENI. CDR3 length: 15 residues. CDR3 sequence (DNA): TGTGCCAGCTCACCCCCGGGACAGGGAGATGAAGAACTGTTTTTT. It codes for CASSPPGQGDEELFF.

This clonotype was picked up many times. J is TRBJ2-7 and V is TRBV20-1; D is perhaps TRBD1 (5 bases). The V gene lost 3 bases and the J gene lost 4 bases, with 16 bases spanning the gap. The CDR3 sequence is 14 residues long. The V gene's germline CDR1 is DFQATT and CDR2 SNEGSKA (reference sequence). The CDR3 coding sequence is TGCAGTGCTAGCGGGCCTGACAGATGGTACGAGCAGTACTTC. This translates into CSASGPDRWYEQYF.

The chain combines TRBV12-3 or TRBV12-4 with TRBJ2-7; a possible D gene is TRBD2 (5 bases). The CDR3 runs 11 residues. The V gene lost 3 bases and the J gene lost 6 bases, with 6 bases spanning the gap. In DNA, the CDR3 is TGTGCCAGCAGTTTCGGAGGCGAGCAGTACGTC. Translated, it gives CASSFGGEQYV.

The sample holds many counts of this clonotype. CDR3 amino acids: CASSQMTGGTDTQYF. The CDR3 nucleotides are TGCGCCAGCAGCCAGATGACAGGGGGCACAGATACGCAGTATTTT. The chain carries TRBV4-1 and TRBJ2-3; TRBD1 aligns across 8 bases. The CDR3 covers 15 residues. The V gene's germline CDR1 is MGHRA and CDR2 YSYEKL. Germline trimming cut 3 bases from V and 1 base from J; bases unmatched to any gene: 3.

This clonotype was detected ten times or more. The CDR3 sequence: CSARGSGELYYGYTF. The DNA for the CDR3 is TGCAGTGCTAGAGGATCGGGGGAATTGTACTATGGCTACACCTTC. The J gene is TRBJ1-2, the V gene TRBV20-1; tentatively, D is TRBD1 (5 bases). The V end lost 1 base, the J end lost 3 bases, and 15 bases lay between the germline ends. CDR1 and CDR2 from the germline V gene are DFQATT and SNEGSKA (reference sequence). The length of the CDR3 is 15 residues.

This clonotype was detected ten times or more. This sequence joins TRBV7-3 and TRBJ2-5; the D is unclear. V lost 2 bases, J lost 5 bases, and 9 bases lay in between. From germline, CDR1 is SGHTA and CDR2 FQGTGA. The CDR3 spans 13 residues. CDR3 bases: TGTGCCAGCAGCTTACGTAGGTCCGAGACCCAGTACTTC. Its protein product is CASSLRRSETQYF.

This clonotype was observed many times. At one end the junction does not follow the germline gene, possibly because of a read error. V gene TRBV5-1 combines with J gene TRBJ2-5, with 7 bases lining up with TRBD1. The CDR3 covers 14 residues. CDR1 SGHRS and CDR2 YFSETQ come from the germline V gene. In DNA, the CDR3 is TGCGCCAGCAGCCAAATACAGGGGCAAGACACCCAGTACTTC. This sequence encodes CASSQIQGQDTQYF.

Remarks on this clonotype: This could be a read error, since a much larger clone is one nucleotide away. The gene calls are TRBV11-1 and TRBJ2-5, with D possibly TRBD1 on 6 matching bases. Germline V gives CDR1 SGHAT, CDR2 FQDESV (reference sequence). Trimming removed 0 bases at V and 7 bases at J, with 9 bases between. This CDR3 region has 13 residues. CDR3 sequence: CASSLAVGATQYF. CDR3 DNA sequence: TGTGCCAGCAGCTTAGCGGTGGGGGCGACCCAGTACTTC.

This clonotype was counted at least ten times. J is TRBJ2-3 and V is TRBV5-1, with D possibly TRBD1 on 5 matching bases. Germline values: CDR1 SGHRS, CDR2 YFSETQ. V was cut by 0 bases and J by 0 bases, with 5 bases left in between. The CDR3 has 14 residues. In DNA form, the CDR3 reads TGCGCCAGCAGCTTGGAGGGGAGCACAGATACGCAGTATTTT. Protein product: CASSLEGSTDTQYF.

This clonotype was counted only a few times. The chain uses TRBV30 and TRBJ1-2; weak D call: TRBD1 (6 bases). In germline, CDR1 is GTSNPN, CDR2 SVGIG (reference sequence). This CDR3 contains 15 residues. V lost 3 bases and J lost 4, with 18 bases in between. The CDR3 sequence is CAWRVRGRMLYGYTF. The CDR3 region has the DNA TGTGCCTGGAGGGTGCGGGGGCGGATGCTCTATGGCTACACCTTC.

This clonotype was seen a few times. The rearrangement links TRBV12-3 or TRBV12-4 to TRBJ2-4; tentatively, D is TRBD2 (6 bases). Trimming shortened V by 0 bases and J by 8 bases, and 17 bases separated the two germline ends. There are 16 residues in the CDR3. CDR3 sequence (DNA): TGTGCCAGCAGTTTAGCGCGGGGACTCCTTGGGGACATTCAGTACTTC. Its protein product is CASSLARGLLGDIQYF.

The chain has TRBV30 and TRBJ2-2; 8 positions match TRBD2. Per the germline V gene, CDR1 is GTSNPN and CDR2 is SVGIG (reference sequence). The CDR3 spans 14 residues. J gave up 0 bases and V 3 bases, and 0 bases lay outside the gene matches. The CDR3 spells CAWRGLANTGELFF. The CDR3 DNA follows: TGTGCCTGGAGGGGACTAGCGAACACCGGGGAGCTGTTTTTT. The full variable domain, in which reference TRBV30 and TRBJ2-2 provide the parts outside the CDR3, is SQTIHQWPATLVQPVGSPLSLECTVEGTSNPNLYWYRQAAGRGLQLLFYSVGIGQISSEVPQNLSASRPQDRQFILSSKKLLLSDSGFYLCAWRGLANTGELFFGEGSRLTVL.

Remarks on this clonotype: A much larger clonotype is one base distant, so this may be a read error. This chain connects TRBV6-5 to TRBJ1-4; 8 positions agree with TRBD1. Per the germline V gene, CDR1 is MNHEY and CDR2 is SVGAGI. There are 15 residues in the CDR3. In nucleotides, the CDR3 is TGTGCCAGCAGTCACTCGGACAGGGACAATGAAAAACTGTTTTTT. Its translation is CASSHSDRDNEKLFF.